This T cell receptor (beta chain) was identified during a study of shared clonotypes between healthy human individuals. Sequenced by immunoSEQ multiplex PCR; TCRdb stores in-frame clones only, minus some. Of some 500,000 clones listed, roughly 95% were seen once; the top ten hold around 0.067%. The receptor was derived from a woman aged 25 to 39 in good health. Input material: naive CD4+ T cells sorted from blood. Described subset: CD45RA+ positively selected.

The CDR3 DNA is TGCGCCAGCAGTGAGTGGGAGGGCGGGGAGCTGTTTTTT. Protein: CASSEWEGGELFF. The chain combines TRBV10-2 with TRBJ2-2, with 7 nucleotides matching TRBD2. The CDR3 runs 13 residues. Trimming cost V 1 base and J 7 bases; bases outside gene matches: 0. Germline CDR1 is WSHSY and CDR2 is SAAADI.